This T cell receptor (beta chain) was found in a study of blood T cell repertoires in COVID-19. The wider study: The origin of the acute and convalescent COVID-19 samples was the United States, Italy and Spain. T cells, B-cell-depleted T cells, or PBMCs provided the cDNA or gDNA that served as material.

Germline CDR1 MNHEY, CDR2 SMNVEV (reference sequence). V lost 3 bases and J lost 4, with 15 bases in between. This CDR3 region has 16 residues. Measured with immunoSEQ multiplex PCR; TCRdb has only the in-frame clones, and not every one. The sample lists 150,000 to 200,000 clones; around 90% were seen once. The receptor was isolated from a man aged 35-49 years with acute or convalescent COVID-19. Sequenced sample: peripheral blood. This chain uses TRBV27 with TRBJ1-4; D is perhaps TRBD1 (5 bases). The CDR3 region has the DNA TGTGCCAGCAGTTTGGGCCCGGGGGGTCTTAATGAAAAACTGTTTTTT. Encoded protein: CASSLGPGGLNEKLFF.